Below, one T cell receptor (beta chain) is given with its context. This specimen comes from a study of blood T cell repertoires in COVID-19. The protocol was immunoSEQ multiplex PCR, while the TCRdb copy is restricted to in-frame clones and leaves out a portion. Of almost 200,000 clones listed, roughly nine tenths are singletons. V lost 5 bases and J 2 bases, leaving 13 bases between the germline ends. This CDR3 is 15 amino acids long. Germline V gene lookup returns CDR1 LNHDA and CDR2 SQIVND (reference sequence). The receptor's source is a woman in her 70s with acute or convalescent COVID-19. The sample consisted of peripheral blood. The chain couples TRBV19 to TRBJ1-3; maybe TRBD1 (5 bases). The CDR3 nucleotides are TGTGCCAGTAGTCAGGGAGGATCAACTGGAAACACCATATATTTT. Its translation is CASSQGGSTGNTIYF.